These 32 T cell receptor beta chains originate from one sample sequenced in a study of blood T cell repertoires in COVID-19. The data were produced by immunoSEQ multiplex PCR, yet TCRdb's version contains in-frame clones alone and is incomplete. The profile shows more than 80,000 clones, around 90% of them singletons. The sequencing input was peripheral blood. The receptor set was obtained from a man aged 40-55 years with acute or convalescent COVID-19.

The rearrangement joins TRBV11-3 to TRBJ2-2, with D hard to call. Trimming cost V 3 bases and J 4 bases, with 6 bases left between them. Germline loops: CDR1 SGHNT, CDR2 YENEEA. This CDR3 has 13 amino acids. The CDR3 reads CASSFKSTGELFF. In nucleotides, the CDR3 is TGTGCCAGCAGCTTTAAGAGCACCGGGGAGCTGTTTTTT.

This clone has a single count. This chain uses TRBV6-2 or TRBV6-3 with TRBJ1-1, with 10 bases fitting TRBD1. With V trimmed by 2 bases and J by 7 bases, 13 bases remained unmatched. This CDR3 has 17 residues. In germline, CDR1 is MNHEY, CDR2 SVGEGT. The CDR3 region is CASSYPRPGQGIGEAFF. The CDR3 nucleotides are TGTGCCAGCAGTTACCCTAGACCGGGACAGGGGATAGGTGAAGCTTTCTTT.

This chain links TRBV11-2 with TRBJ1-5; D possibly corresponds to TRBD1 (5 bases). Germline V lookup: CDR1 SGHAT, CDR2 FQNNGV. Trimming took 5 bases from V and 7 from J, leaving 18 bases between them. CDR3 size: 15 residues. The CDR3 reads CASSPTMGGRQPQHF. Here the CDR3 DNA reads TGTGCCAGCAGCCCCACTATGGGGGGGAGACAGCCCCAGCATTTT.

This clone was seen more than once but under ten times. CDR3 region: CASSLASGNEAFF. In nucleotides, the CDR3 is TGCGCCAGCAGCTTGGCATCCGGGAATGAAGCTTTCTTT. The V call is TRBV5-1, the J call TRBJ1-1; D remains unclear. Per the germline V gene, CDR1 is SGHRS and CDR2 is YFSETQ. Trimming removed 0 bases from V and 7 bases from J, with 10 bases in between. This CDR3 comprises 13 residues.

In DNA, the CDR3 is TGCGCCAGCAGTGAGACTAGCGGCTACAATGAGCAGTTCTTC. Residues: CASSETSGYNEQFF. The rearrangement links TRBV10-1 to TRBJ2-1, with 8 positions matching TRBD2. Germline V gives CDR1 WNHNN, CDR2 SYGVQD (reference sequence). V shed 2 bases, J shed 3 bases, and the junction held 0 bases outside the gene matches. This CDR3 is built from 14 residues.

This clone has just one count. CDR3 sequence (DNA): TGTGCCACCAGCAGACCTCCAACTAATGAAAAACTGTTTTTT. As protein: CATSRPPTNEKLFF. V is TRBV15 and J is TRBJ1-4; no clear D. V lost 2 bases and J 0 bases, leaving 4 bases between the germline ends. Germline loops: CDR1 LNHNV, CDR2 YYDKDF (reference sequence). The CDR3 has 14 amino acids.

V and J are TRBV6-5 and TRBJ1-2; D might be TRBD1 (6 bases). The length of the CDR3 is 15 residues. The germline V gene has CDR1 MNHEY and CDR2 SVGAGI. V lost 5 bases and J lost 2, with 15 bases in between. CDR3 coding DNA: TGTGCCAGCAGTCGGGGGGCTGACAGCAACTATGGCTACACCTTC. This codes for CASSRGADSNYGYTF.

DNA of the CDR3: TGTGCCAGTAGTATAGACGGGACAGGGGGCCCCGCCAACTATGGCTACACCTTC. Translating it yields CASSIDGTGGPANYGYTF. The chain couples TRBV19 to TRBJ1-2, with 12 bases that match TRBD1. The CDR3 loop spans 18 amino acids. Germline values: CDR1 LNHDA, CDR2 SQIVND (reference sequence). V lost 0 bases, J lost 2 bases, and 7 bases stayed unmatched.

The chain has TRBV5-5 and TRBJ2-7; a possible D gene is TRBD1 (5 bases). The CDR3 sequence is 14 residues long. V was trimmed by 2 bases and J by 2 bases, leaving 11 bases between them. Germline V gives CDR1 SGHKS, CDR2 YYEKEE (reference sequence). This CDR3 is CASSLDSRTYEQYF. The CDR3 nucleotides are TGTGCCAGCAGCTTAGACAGCCGCACCTACGAGCAGTACTTC. Drawing the rest from reference TRBV5-5 and TRBJ2-7, the complete variable domain is DAGVTQSPTHLIKTRGQQVTLRCSPISGHKSVSWYQQVLGQGPQFIFQYYEKEERGRGNFPDRFSARQFPNYSSELNVNALLLGDSALYLCASSLDSRTYEQYFGPGTRLTVT.

This clone was seen a handful of times. The J gene is TRBJ2-7, the V gene TRBV20-1, with no clear D. V lost 3 bases and J lost 1, with 7 bases in between. The length of the CDR3 is 12 residues. Germline CDR1 is DFQATT and CDR2 is SNEGSKA (reference sequence). The CDR3 protein is CSASDSSYEQYF. CDR3 DNA sequence: TGCAGTGCTAGTGATTCTTCCTACGAGCAGTACTTC.

This clone appeared a few times. The chain recombines TRBV6-5 with TRBJ1-1, with 8 bases aligning to TRBD1. The trim removed 4 bases at V and 10 bases at J, leaving 5 bases unmatched. The CDR3 is made up of 12 amino acids. CDR1 is MNHEY and CDR2 is SVGAGI in the germline V gene. CDR3 protein: CASSSTGETAFF. CDR3 coding DNA: TGTGCCAGCAGTTCGACAGGGGAGACAGCTTTCTTT.

The V gene is TRBV2, the J gene TRBJ2-3; D unresolved. Germline lookup yields CDR1 SNHLY and CDR2 FYNNEI. This CDR3 has 14 residues. The V end was cut by 3 bases, the J end by 0 bases, with 7 bases between. The chain's CDR3 is CASSESPSTDTQYF. The DNA of the CDR3 is TGTGCCAGCAGTGAGTCTCCGAGCACAGATACGCAGTATTTT.

The genes are TRBV6-5 and TRBJ1-2; 8 bases align to TRBD1. After removal of 7 bases from V and 6 bases from J, the junction contained 7 bases not matched to a gene. Per germline, CDR1 MNHEY and CDR2 SVGAGI. The CDR3 is made up of 13 amino acids. The CDR3 spells CASTPDRAHGYTF. The CDR3, as DNA: TGTGCCAGCACCCCGGACAGGGCCCATGGCTACACCTTC.

The V and J genes are TRBV2 and TRBJ2-7, with 7 positions matching TRBD1. V lost 3 bases and J lost 7; bases outside the gene matches: 6. The CDR3 spans 13 residues. Germline lookup yields CDR1 SNHLY and CDR2 FYNNEI. CDR3 coding DNA: TGTGCCAGCAGTGAGAAGGGGGCCAGGGAGCAGTACTTC. It specifies CASSEKGAREQYF. Complete variable domain (other parts from reference TRBV2 and TRBJ2-7): EPEVTQTPSHQVTQMGQEVILRCVPISNHLYFYWYRQILGQKVEFLVSFYNNEISEKSEIFDDQFSVERPDGSNFTLKIRSTKLEDSAMYFCASSEKGAREQYFGPGTRLTVT.

V usage is TRBV30 and J usage is TRBJ1-5; D not resolved. Germline values: CDR1 GTSNPN, CDR2 SVGIG (reference sequence). This CDR3 comprises 14 residues. Trimming cost V 3 bases and J 0 bases, with 9 bases left between them. The CDR3 here is CAWSPTNSNQPQHF. In nucleotides, the CDR3 is TGTGCCTGGAGCCCGACAAATAGCAATCAGCCCCAGCATTTT.

This rearrangement joins TRBV13 to TRBJ1-6; no clear D. V dropped 1 base and J dropped 7 bases, with 11 bases sitting between them. Germline CDR1 is PRHDT and CDR2 is FYEKMQ (reference sequence). There are 15 residues in the CDR3. The CDR3 sequence is CASSLAGSVNSPLHF. The CDR3 DNA follows: TGTGCCAGCAGCTTAGCTGGCAGCGTGAATTCACCCCTCCACTTT.

The J gene is TRBJ2-5, the V gene TRBV5-1; TRBD2 is a possible D gene (5 bases). The V end lost 6 bases, the J end lost 4 bases, and 13 bases lay between the germline ends. This CDR3 has 13 residues. Germline CDR1 and CDR2: SGHRS and YFSETQ. The chain's CDR3 is CASTDSRSETQYF. In DNA, the CDR3 is TGCGCCAGCACGGACTCGCGCTCAGAGACCCAGTACTTC.

The rearrangement uses TRBV3-1 (or the pseudogene TRBV3-2) and TRBJ2-7, with TRBD2 identical over 11 bases. The trim removed 1 base at V and 3 bases at J, leaving 2 bases unmatched. This CDR3 contains 15 residues. Germline assignment: CDR1 LGHDT and CDR2 YNNKEL (reference sequence). The CDR3 DNA is TGTGCCAGCAGCCAAGGACTAGCGGGGATCTACGAGCAGTACTTC. It yields the protein CASSQGLAGIYEQYF.

J is TRBJ2-5 and V is TRBV6-6; D is ambiguous. Trimming pared 3 bases from V and 0 bases from J, leaving 5 bases between. The CDR3 covers 13 residues. Germline assignment: CDR1 MNHNY and CDR2 SVGAGI (reference sequence). CDR3 protein: CASSYGNQETQYF. The CDR3 DNA is TGTGCCAGCAGTTATGGCAACCAAGAGACCCAGTACTTC.

V gene TRBV12-3 or TRBV12-4 combines with J gene TRBJ1-1, with 7 positions matching TRBD1. The J segment lost 11 bases and the V segment lost 7 bases, leaving 13 bases of the junction unmatched. The length of the CDR3 is 13 residues. CDR3 nucleotide sequence: TGTGCCAGCACCTCGGGACAGTACCAGCCCGCTTTCTTT. As protein: CASTSGQYQPAFF.

The chain employs TRBV19 and TRBJ2-4; TRBD2 is a possible D gene (6 bases). The germline CDR1 and CDR2 sequences are LNHDA and SQIVND (reference sequence). Trimming took 7 bases from V and 7 from J, leaving 14 bases between them. The CDR3 spans 13 residues. CDR3 in amino acids: CASTPGGGNIQYF. In DNA, the CDR3 is TGTGCCAGTACTCCCGGGGGTGGGAACATTCAGTACTTC. Complete variable domain (other parts from reference TRBV19 and TRBJ2-4): DGGITQSPKYLFRKEGQNVTLSCEQNLNHDAMYWYRQDPGQGLRLIYYSQIVNDFQKGDIAEGYSVSREKKESFPLTVTSAQKNPTAFYLCASTPGGGNIQYFGAGTRLSVL.

This sequence joins TRBV29-1 and TRBJ2-7; 8 nucleotides agree with TRBD2. V lost 3 bases to trimming and J lost 5 bases; unmatched junction nucleotides: 6. Germline V gene data show CDR1 as SQVTM and CDR2 as ANQGSEA. This CDR3 has 13 residues. The CDR3 DNA reads TGCAGCGTTGACTTTGCGGGAGGCCACGAGCAGTACTTC. It is translated as CSVDFAGGHEQYF.

The chain employs TRBV7-2 and TRBJ1-6; possibly TRBD1 for D (6 bases). The CDR3 sequence is 17 residues long. V was trimmed by 6 bases and J by 0 bases, leaving 15 bases between them. The V gene's germline CDR1 is SGHTA and CDR2 FQGNSA. As DNA, the CDR3 is TGTGCCAGCAGTCCTGAGGGGGTTAGCTCCTATAATTCACCCCTCCACTTT. It codes for CASSPEGVSSYNSPLHF. Variable domain in full (rest from reference TRBV7-2 and TRBJ1-6): GAGVSQSPSNKVTEKGKDVELRCDPISGHTALYWYRQSLGQGLEFLIYFQGNSAPDKSGLPSDRFSAERTGGSVSTLTIQRTQQEDSAVYLCASSPEGVSSYNSPLHFGNGTRLTVT.

V and J are TRBV30 and TRBJ1-2, with D possibly matching TRBD1 (5 bases). Germline values: CDR1 GTSNPN, CDR2 SVGIG (reference sequence). The V end lost 2 bases, the J end lost 2 bases, and 9 bases lay between the germline ends. This CDR3 is built from 13 residues. The CDR3 here is CAWSFQGNYGYTF. The DNA of the CDR3 is TGTGCCTGGAGTTTTCAGGGAAACTATGGCTACACCTTC.

J is TRBJ1-4 and V is TRBV10-2; D ambiguous. V was trimmed by 0 bases and J by 9 bases, leaving 8 bases between them. Germline lookup yields CDR1 WSHSY and CDR2 SAAADI. The CDR3 loop spans 13 amino acids. In DNA form, the CDR3 reads TGCGCCAGCAGTGAGTCGAACAAACAAAAACTGTTTTTT. This codes for CASSESNKQKLFF.

The rearrangement uses TRBV18 and TRBJ1-1; D gene unclear. CDR1 and CDR2 from the germline V gene are KGHSH and LQKENI. V shed 5 bases and J shed 0 bases, with 13 bases lying between them. The CDR3 is 15 residues long. This CDR3 is CASSETTNMNTEAFF. The CDR3 DNA follows: TGTGCCAGCTCAGAGACGACAAACATGAACACTGAAGCTTTCTTT.

V and J are TRBV7-3 and TRBJ1-6; 9 nucleotides align to TRBD1. Trimming took 4 bases from V and 10 from J; bases not matched to a gene: 8. This CDR3 contains 15 residues. Per germline, CDR1 SGHTA and CDR2 FQGTGA. The CDR3 coding sequence is TGTGCCAGCAGCTCGGGACAGGGAAAGAACTCACCCCTCCACTTT. Its translation: CASSSGQGKNSPLHF.

J is TRBJ2-2 and V is TRBV5-1, with TRBD2 matching 10 bases. CDR1 and CDR2 from the germline V gene are SGHRS and YFSETQ. Unmatched junction bases numbered 6, after V lost 0 bases and J lost 4 bases. The CDR3 is 17 residues long. This CDR3 reads CASSLAVSGRGTGELFF. The CDR3 bases are TGCGCCAGCAGCTTGGCCGTCAGCGGGAGGGGCACCGGGGAGCTGTTTTTT.

This clone showed up just once. The chain combines TRBV7-2 with TRBJ1-1; possible D gene TRBD1, 6 bases. Trimming stripped 5 bases from V and 11 bases from J, with 24 bases between. The CDR3 is 15 amino acids. The germline gives CDR1 SGHTA, CDR2 FQGNSA. This chain's CDR3 is CASSAISGTRSWAFF. CDR3 DNA: TGTGCCAGCAGCGCTATCTCCGGGACACGAAGCTGGGCTTTCTTT.

This clone was picked up a small number of times. V is TRBV9 and J is TRBJ1-1; possibly TRBD1 for D (5 bases). V was pared by 4 bases and J by 1 base, with 8 bases between. CDR1 is SGDLS and CDR2 is YYNGEE in the germline V gene. The CDR3 is 13 amino acids. The CDR3 DNA sequence: TGTGCCAGCAGCATTACAGGGAACACTGAAGCTTTCTTT. Protein product: CASSITGNTEAFF.

CDR3 sequence (DNA): TGTGCCAGCAGCGTAGCTACTAGCTACGCCTACAATGAGCAGTTCTTC. Translated, it gives CASSVATSYAYNEQFF. J is TRBJ2-1 and V is TRBV9; tentatively, D is TRBD2 (6 bases). The CDR3 spans 16 residues. V was shortened by 0 bases and J by 2 bases, with 12 bases between the two germline ends. CDR1 SGDLS and CDR2 YYNGEE come from the germline V gene.

The genes are TRBV19 and TRBJ1-1, with D uncertain. CDR1 is LNHDA, CDR2 SQIVND, per germline (reference sequence). The V end lost 0 bases, the J end lost 3 bases, and 5 bases lay between the germline ends. This CDR3 contains 13 residues. CDR3 DNA sequence: TGTGCCAGTAGTATAGATCGGGACACTGAAGCTTTCTTT. Its translation is CASSIDRDTEAFF. Full variable domain (outside the CDR3, taken from reference TRBV19 and TRBJ1-1): DGGITQSPKYLFRKEGQNVTLSCEQNLNHDAMYWYRQDPGQGLRLIYYSQIVNDFQKGDIAEGYSVSREKKESFPLTVTSAQKNPTAFYLCASSIDRDTEAFFGQGTRLTVV.